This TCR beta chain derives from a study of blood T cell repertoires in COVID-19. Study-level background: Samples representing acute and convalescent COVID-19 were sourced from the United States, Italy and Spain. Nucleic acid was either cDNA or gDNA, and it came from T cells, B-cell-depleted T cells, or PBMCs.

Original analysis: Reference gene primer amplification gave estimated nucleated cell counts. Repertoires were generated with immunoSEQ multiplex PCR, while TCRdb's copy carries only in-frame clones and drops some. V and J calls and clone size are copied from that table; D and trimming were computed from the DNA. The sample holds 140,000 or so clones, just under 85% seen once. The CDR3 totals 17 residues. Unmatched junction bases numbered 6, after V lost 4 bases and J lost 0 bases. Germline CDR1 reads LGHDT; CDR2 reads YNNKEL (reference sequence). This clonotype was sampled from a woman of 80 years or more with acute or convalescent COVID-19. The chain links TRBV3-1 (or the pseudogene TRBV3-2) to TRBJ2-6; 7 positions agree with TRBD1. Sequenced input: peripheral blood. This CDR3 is CASSLAQGTSGANVLTF. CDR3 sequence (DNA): TGTGCCAGCAGCCTCGCACAGGGGACCTCTGGGGCCAACGTCCTGACTTTC.